The text below deals with one T cell receptor (beta chain). Its specificity is not known. Profiled with immunoSEQ multiplex PCR; TCRdb holds only in-frame clones, not every one. In the table there are over 110,000 clones, about 92% of which are singletons. This entry is derived from a study of T cell responses to AZD1222 COVID-19 vaccine. Study context: Second-dose recipients at about 4 or about 12 weeks were treated as one pooled group.

V lost 6 bases to trimming and J lost 3 bases, with 15 bases between them. The CDR3 loop spans 14 amino acids. Germline assignment: CDR1 MNHEY and CDR2 SVGAGI. Regarding the study as a whole: Just a handful of AZD1222 recipients tested seropositive at baseline. There were vaccine-associated CD4 TCRs across spike, dominant at 160-218 and 743-854. Reports indicate that nearly half of spike-specific TCRs are directed at unmutated variant regions.

The origin of this receptor is an adult in good health. The sequencing here drew on peripheral blood, taken on day 0 of AZD1222 vaccination. The chain couples TRBV6-5 to TRBJ2-7; tentative D call: TRBD1 (5 bases). CDR3 sequence (DNA): TGTGCCAGCAGGGGTATTGACAGCCTCTACGAGCAGTACTTC. Translation: CASRGIDSLYEQYF.